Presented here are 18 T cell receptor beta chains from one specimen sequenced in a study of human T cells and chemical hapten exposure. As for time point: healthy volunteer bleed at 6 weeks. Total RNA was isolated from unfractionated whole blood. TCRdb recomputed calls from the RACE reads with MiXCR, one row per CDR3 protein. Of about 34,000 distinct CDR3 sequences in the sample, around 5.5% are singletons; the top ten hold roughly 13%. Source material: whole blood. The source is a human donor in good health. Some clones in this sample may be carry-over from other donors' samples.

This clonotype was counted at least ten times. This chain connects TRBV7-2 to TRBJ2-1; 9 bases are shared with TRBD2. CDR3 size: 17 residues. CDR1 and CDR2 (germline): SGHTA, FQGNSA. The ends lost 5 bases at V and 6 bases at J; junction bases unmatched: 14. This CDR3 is CASSGRTSANKINEQFF. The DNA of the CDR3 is TGTGCCAGCAGCGGAAGGACTAGCGCGAATAAAATCAATGAGCAGTTCTTC.

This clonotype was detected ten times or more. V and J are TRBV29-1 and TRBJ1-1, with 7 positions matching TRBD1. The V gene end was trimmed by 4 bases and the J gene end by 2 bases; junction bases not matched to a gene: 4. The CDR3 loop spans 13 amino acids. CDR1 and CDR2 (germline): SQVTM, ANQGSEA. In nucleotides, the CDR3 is TGCAGCGTTGCAGGGGGGAGCAACACTGAAGCTTTCTTT. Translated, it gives CSVAGGSNTEAFF.

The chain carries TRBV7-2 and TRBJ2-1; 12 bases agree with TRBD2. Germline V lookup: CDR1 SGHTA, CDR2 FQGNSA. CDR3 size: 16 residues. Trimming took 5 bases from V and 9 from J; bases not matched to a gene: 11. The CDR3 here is CASSPLTSGGWSEQFF. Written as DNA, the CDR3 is TGTGCCAGCAGCCCCCTGACTAGCGGGGGATGGAGTGAGCAGTTCTTC.

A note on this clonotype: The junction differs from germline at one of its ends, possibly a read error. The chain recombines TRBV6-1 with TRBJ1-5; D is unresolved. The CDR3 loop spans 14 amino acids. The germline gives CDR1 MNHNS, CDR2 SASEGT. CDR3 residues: CASCEAQRDQPQHF. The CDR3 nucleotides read TGTGCCAGCTGTGAAGCGCAGCGAGATCAGCCCCAGCATTTT.

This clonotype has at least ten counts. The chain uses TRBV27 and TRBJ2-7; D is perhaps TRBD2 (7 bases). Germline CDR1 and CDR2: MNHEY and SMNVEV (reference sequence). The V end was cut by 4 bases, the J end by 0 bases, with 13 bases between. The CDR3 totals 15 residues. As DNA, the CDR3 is TGTGCCAGCAGTTCGCGGGGGCCTTACTCCTACGAGCAGTACTTC. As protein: CASSSRGPYSYEQYF.

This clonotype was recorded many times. This CDR3 reads CASGPRGPLNTEAFF. Written as DNA, the CDR3 is TGTGCTAGTGGTCCCAGGGGCCCTTTAAACACTGAAGCTTTCTTT. J is TRBJ1-1 and V is TRBV12-5; tentative D call: TRBD1 (6 bases). The germline V and J ends were trimmed by 5 bases and 2 bases, with 15 bases remaining between them. The CDR3 has 15 residues. Germline-derived CDR1 and CDR2 are LGHNT and FRNRAP.

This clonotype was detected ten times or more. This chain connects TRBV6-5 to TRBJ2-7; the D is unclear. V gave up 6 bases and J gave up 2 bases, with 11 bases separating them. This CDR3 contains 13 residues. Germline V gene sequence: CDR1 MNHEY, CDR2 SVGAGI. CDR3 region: CASSPRPAYEQYF. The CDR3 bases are TGTGCCAGCAGCCCGAGGCCGGCCTACGAGCAGTACTTC.

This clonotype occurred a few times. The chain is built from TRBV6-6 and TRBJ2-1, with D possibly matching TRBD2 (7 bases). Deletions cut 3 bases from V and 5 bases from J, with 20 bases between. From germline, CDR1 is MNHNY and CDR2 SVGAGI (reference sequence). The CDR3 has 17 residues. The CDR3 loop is CASSYSTGGRPHNEQFF. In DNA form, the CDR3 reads TGTGCCAGCAGTTATTCGACCGGGGGGCGGCCTCACAATGAGCAGTTCTTC.

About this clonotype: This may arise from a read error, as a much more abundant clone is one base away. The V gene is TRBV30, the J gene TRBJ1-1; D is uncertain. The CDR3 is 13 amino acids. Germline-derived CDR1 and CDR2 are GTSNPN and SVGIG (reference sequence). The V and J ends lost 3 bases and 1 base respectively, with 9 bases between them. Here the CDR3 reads CAWRSRGNTEAFF. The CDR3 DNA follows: TGTGCCTGGAGGTCTCGGGGGAACACTGAAGCTTTCTTT.

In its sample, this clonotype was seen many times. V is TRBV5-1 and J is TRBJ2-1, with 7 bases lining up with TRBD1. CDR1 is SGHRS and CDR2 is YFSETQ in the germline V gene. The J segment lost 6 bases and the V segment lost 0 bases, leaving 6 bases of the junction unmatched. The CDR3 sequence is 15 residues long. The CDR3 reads CASSLGTGILNEQFF. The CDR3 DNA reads TGCGCCAGCAGCTTGGGGACAGGAATCCTCAATGAGCAGTTCTTC.

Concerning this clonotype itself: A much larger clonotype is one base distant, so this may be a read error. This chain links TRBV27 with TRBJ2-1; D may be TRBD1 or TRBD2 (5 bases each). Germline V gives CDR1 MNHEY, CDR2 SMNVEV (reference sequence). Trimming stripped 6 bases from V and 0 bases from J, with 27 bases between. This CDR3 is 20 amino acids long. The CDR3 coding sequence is TGTGCCAGCAGGAGGGCATCCGTCATAAGCTGGGGCGCCTCCTACAATGAGCAGTTCTTC. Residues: CASRRASVISWGASYNEQFF.

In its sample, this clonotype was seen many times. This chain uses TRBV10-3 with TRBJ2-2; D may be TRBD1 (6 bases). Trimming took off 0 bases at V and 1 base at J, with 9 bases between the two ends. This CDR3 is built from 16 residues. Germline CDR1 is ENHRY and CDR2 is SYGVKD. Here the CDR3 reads CAISESGHLNTGELFF. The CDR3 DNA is TGTGCCATCAGTGAGTCGGGACACCTGAACACCGGGGAGCTGTTTTTT.

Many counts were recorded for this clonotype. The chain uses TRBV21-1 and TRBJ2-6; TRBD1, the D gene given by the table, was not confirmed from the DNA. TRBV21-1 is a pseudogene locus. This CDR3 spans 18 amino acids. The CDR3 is CASSKKTESCSGANVLTF. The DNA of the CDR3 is TGTGCCAGCAGCAAGAAGACAGAATCATGCTCTGGGGCCAACGTCCTGACTTTC.

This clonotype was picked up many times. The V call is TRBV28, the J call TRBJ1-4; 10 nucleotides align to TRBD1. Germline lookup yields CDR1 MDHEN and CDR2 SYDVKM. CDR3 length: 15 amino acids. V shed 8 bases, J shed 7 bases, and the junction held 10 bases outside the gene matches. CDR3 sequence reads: CASGTGAIGGEKLFF. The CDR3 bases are TGTGCCAGCGGGACAGGGGCGATAGGAGGTGAAAAACTGTTTTTT. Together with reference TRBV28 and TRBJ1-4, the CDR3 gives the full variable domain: DVKVTQSSRYLVKRTGEKVFLECVQDMDHENMFWYRQDPGLGLRLIYFSYDVKMKEKGDIPEGYSVSREKKERFSLILESASTNQTSMYLCASGTGAIGGEKLFFGSGTQLSVL.

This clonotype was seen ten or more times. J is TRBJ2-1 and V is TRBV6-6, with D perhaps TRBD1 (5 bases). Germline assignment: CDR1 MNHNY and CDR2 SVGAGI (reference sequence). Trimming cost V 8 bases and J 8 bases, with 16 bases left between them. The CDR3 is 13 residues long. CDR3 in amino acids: CASGAGNFDEQFF. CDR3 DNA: TGTGCCAGCGGAGCAGGGAATTTCGATGAGCAGTTCTTC.

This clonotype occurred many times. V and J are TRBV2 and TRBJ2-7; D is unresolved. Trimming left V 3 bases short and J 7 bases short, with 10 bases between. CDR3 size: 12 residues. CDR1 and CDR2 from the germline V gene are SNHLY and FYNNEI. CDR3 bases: TGTGCCAGCAGTGAGCCTAACAGTGAGCAGTACTTC. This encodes CASSEPNSEQYF.

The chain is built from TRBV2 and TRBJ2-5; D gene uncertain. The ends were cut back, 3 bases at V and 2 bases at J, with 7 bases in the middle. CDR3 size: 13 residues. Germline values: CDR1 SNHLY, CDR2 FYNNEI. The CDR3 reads CASSEPEQETQYF. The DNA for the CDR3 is TGTGCCAGCAGTGAGCCAGAACAAGAGACCCAGTACTTC.

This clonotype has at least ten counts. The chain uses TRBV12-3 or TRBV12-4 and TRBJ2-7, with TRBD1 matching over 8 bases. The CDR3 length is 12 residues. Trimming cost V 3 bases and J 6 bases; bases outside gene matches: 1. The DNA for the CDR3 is TGTGCCAGCAGTTTCGGACAGGGCGAGCAGTACTTC. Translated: CASSFGQGEQYF.